These 22 T cell receptor beta chains were all obtained from the same sample, sequenced in a study of T cell clones after liver transplantation. The repertoire was sequenced with immunoSEQ multiplex PCR; TCRdb's copy has only in-frame clones and lacks some. The sample has roughly 8,100 clones, approximately 80% seen once. The source was CD8+ T cells from blood, collected before liver transplant. All receptors derive from a human donor who received a liver transplant.

This clone was detected only once. The genes are TRBV7-8 and TRBJ2-2; 8 bases match TRBD2. Trimming cost V 1 base and J 4 bases; bases outside gene matches: 8. The CDR3 consists of 17 residues. Germline V gene data show CDR1 as SGHVS and CDR2 as FQNEAQ. The chain's CDR3 is CASSLGLRGEFTGELFF. The CDR3 DNA reads TGTGCCAGCAGCTTAGGCCTGCGGGGGGAATTCACCGGGGAGCTGTTTTTT.

The V call is TRBV10-1, the J call TRBJ1-1, with TRBD1 matching over 9 bases. Per germline, CDR1 WNHNN and CDR2 SYGVQD (reference sequence). CDR3 length: 15 amino acids. V shed 4 bases, J shed 4 bases, and the junction held 7 bases outside the gene matches. The DNA for the CDR3 is TGCGCCAGCAGTGGAATGACAGGGGGATTCACTGAAGCTTTCTTT. Amino acids: CASSGMTGGFTEAFF.

The chain has TRBV6-5 and TRBJ1-1; 9 positions match TRBD1. The junction had 5 bases not matched to a gene; V was cut back by 2 bases and J by 1 base. The CDR3 runs to 16 residues. CDR1 and CDR2 (germline): MNHEY, SVGAGI. DNA for the CDR3: TGTGCCAGCAGTTACCCGGGACAGGGAGGGAACACTGAAGCTTTCTTT. Encoded protein: CASSYPGQGGNTEAFF.

V usage is TRBV15 and J usage is TRBJ1-1; 9 bases agree with TRBD1. Trimming at V came to 8 bases and at J to 1 base, leaving 8 bases not matched to a gene. Germline assignment: CDR1 LNHNV and CDR2 YYDKDF (reference sequence). The CDR3 totals 15 residues. DNA for the CDR3: TGTGCCACCGGTCAAGCGACAGGGGGGAACACTGAAGCTTTCTTT. It encodes CATGQATGGNTEAFF.

The chain uses TRBV7-6 and TRBJ2-3, with TRBD1 identical over 7 bases. J gave up 0 bases and V 3 bases, and 3 bases lay outside the gene matches. This CDR3 is built from 15 residues. Germline V gene sequence: CDR1 SGHVS, CDR2 FNYEAQ. CDR3 in amino acids: CASSLGQPSTDTQYF. Written as DNA, the CDR3 is TGTGCCAGCAGCTTGGGACAGCCCAGCACAGATACGCAGTATTTT.

The chain carries TRBV6-5 and TRBJ1-4; 8 bases are shared with TRBD1. The CDR3 totals 15 residues. Germline CDR1 MNHEY, CDR2 SVGAGI. Trimming removed 0 bases from V and 7 bases from J; junction bases left unmatched: 4. Here the CDR3 reads CASSYSPGGGEKLFF. CDR3 nucleotide sequence: TGTGCCAGCAGTTACTCCCCAGGGGGCGGTGAAAAACTGTTTTTT.

The sample holds a few counts of this clone. This chain connects TRBV7-9 to TRBJ2-1; tentatively, D is TRBD1 (5 bases). This CDR3 has 15 amino acids. CDR1 SEHNR and CDR2 FQNEAQ come from the germline V gene (reference sequence). Trimming cost V 3 bases and J 5 bases, with 14 bases left between them. CDR3 in amino acids: CASSFTGIRDNEQFF. The CDR3 DNA follows: TGTGCCAGCAGCTTTACAGGCATTAGGGACAATGAGCAGTTCTTC. The variable domain in full, with the rest retrieved from reference TRBV7-9 and TRBJ2-1, is DTGVSQNPRHKITKRGQNVTFRCDPISEHNRLYWYRQTLGQGPEFLTYFQNEAQLEKSRLLSDRFSAERPKGSFSTLEIQRTEQGDSAMYLCASSFTGIRDNEQFFGPGTRLTVL.

The chain has TRBV27 and TRBJ1-4, with D possibly matching TRBD1 (6 bases). This CDR3 is built from 15 residues. CDR1 and CDR2 from the germline V gene are MNHEY and SMNVEV (reference sequence). The V gene lost 7 bases and the J gene lost 8 bases, with 20 bases spanning the gap. Here the CDR3 reads CASIDRYTQGEKLFF. The CDR3 DNA sequence: TGTGCCAGCATTGACAGATACACCCAGGGGGAAAAACTGTTTTTT.

The V and J genes are TRBV9 and TRBJ1-6, with D unresolved. V dropped 4 bases and J dropped 0 bases, with 17 bases sitting between them. There are 18 residues in the CDR3. Germline V gene data show CDR1 as SGDLS and CDR2 as YYNGEE. CDR3 DNA: TGTGCCAGCAGCCCCGAAGGCAGGCCAAGCTCCTATAATTCACCCCTCCACTTT. Its translation: CASSPEGRPSSYNSPLHF.

CDR3 DNA: TGTGCCAGTAGTCCAGGACTCAAGACACCCCTCGGTGCCTACGAGCAGTACTTC. Translated: CASSPGLKTPLGAYEQYF. This rearrangement joins TRBV19 to TRBJ2-7, with TRBD2 as a possible D gene (5 bases). Germline V CDR1 and CDR2: LNHDA, SQIVND (reference sequence). The V end lost 5 bases, the J end lost 2 bases, and 25 bases lay between the germline ends. The length of the CDR3 is 18 residues.

This chain connects TRBV19 to TRBJ1-5; weak D call: TRBD1 (5 bases). CDR3 length: 16 amino acids. In germline, CDR1 is LNHDA, CDR2 SQIVND (reference sequence). The V end lost 2 bases, the J end lost 5 bases, and 16 bases lay between the germline ends. The CDR3 DNA sequence: TGTGCCAGTAGTATATTGGTTCCGGGGGTGTATCAGCCCCAGCATTTT. Its translation is CASSILVPGVYQPQHF.

V gene TRBV10-2 combines with J gene TRBJ2-7; D unresolved. This CDR3 has 13 residues. V lost 7 bases, J lost 3 bases, and 13 bases lay in between. Germline V lookup: CDR1 WSHSY, CDR2 SAAADI. The CDR3 spells CASTNDLVYEQYF. The CDR3 DNA sequence: TGCGCCAGCACCAATGACTTGGTCTACGAGCAGTACTTC.

The chain combines TRBV4-1 with TRBJ1-3; D gene ambiguous. The CDR3 length is 16 residues. V gave up 4 bases and J gave up 0 bases, with 13 bases separating them. Looked up from germline, CDR1 is MGHRA and CDR2 is YSYEKL. CDR3 amino acids: CASSLEENFSGNTIYF. The CDR3 DNA is TGCGCCAGCAGCCTAGAGGAGAATTTCTCTGGAAACACCATATATTTT.

V usage is TRBV6-1 and J usage is TRBJ2-7, with TRBD1 identical over 8 bases. This CDR3 spans 16 amino acids. The V gene's germline CDR1 is MNHNS and CDR2 SASEGT. V trimming: 4 bases; J trimming: 3 bases; junction bases outside the gene matches: 11. DNA for the CDR3: TGTGCCAGCAGTGCATCGGACAGGGACTTTAACTACGAGCAGTACTTC. Amino acid sequence: CASSASDRDFNYEQYF.

This sequence joins TRBV29-1 and TRBJ2-7; 7 bases map to TRBD1. CDR3 size: 13 residues. Germline V gene lookup returns CDR1 SQVTM and CDR2 ANQGSEA. The V segment lost 7 bases and the J segment 5 bases; nucleotides outside the gene matches: 11. The CDR3, as DNA: TGCAGCGGTTTGGACAGGATCTCGAACGAGCAGTACTTC. Amino acid sequence: CSGLDRISNEQYF.

Here the CDR3 reads CASSDPGQGSEAFF. CDR3 sequence (DNA): TGTGCCAGCAGTGACCCGGGACAGGGGAGTGAAGCTTTCTTT. The V gene is TRBV6-1, the J gene TRBJ1-1; 10 positions match TRBD1. The CDR3 is 14 residues long. V lost 3 bases and J lost 7; bases outside the gene matches: 5. CDR1 is MNHNS and CDR2 is SASEGT in the germline V gene.

The chain links TRBV7-2 to TRBJ2-2, with D possibly being TRBD1 (5 bases). The V gene lost 5 bases and the J gene lost 4 bases, with 11 bases spanning the gap. The CDR3 is 14 residues long. Germline CDR1 and CDR2: SGHTA and FQGNSA. The CDR3 nucleotides read TGTGCCAGCAGCGTACAGGTATCCACCGGGGAGCTGTTTTTT. It translates to CASSVQVSTGELFF.

The DNA for the CDR3 is TGCGCCAGCAGCCAGACTGCCGGGACACCTCAAGATACGCAGTATTTT. Translation: CASSQTAGTPQDTQYF. The chain is built from TRBV4-1 and TRBJ2-3; D perhaps matches TRBD1 (6 bases). Germline loops: CDR1 MGHRA, CDR2 YSYEKL. V shed 3 bases and J shed 5 bases, with 18 bases lying between them. The CDR3 runs to 16 residues.

This clone was seen just once. This rearrangement joins TRBV9 to TRBJ2-2; tentatively, D is TRBD2 (6 bases). This CDR3 has 14 residues. Germline assignment: CDR1 SGDLS and CDR2 YYNGEE. V shed 2 bases and J shed 4 bases, with 9 bases lying between them. CDR3 sequence reads: CASSVTGGTGELFF. The CDR3 DNA follows: TGTGCCAGCAGCGTCACCGGGGGCACCGGGGAGCTGTTTTTT.

The chain couples TRBV27 to TRBJ2-3; unclear D gene. The CDR3 covers 13 residues. The ends were cut back, 5 bases at V and 2 bases at J, with 8 bases in the middle. CDR1 is MNHEY and CDR2 is SMNVEV in the germline V gene (reference sequence). In nucleotides, the CDR3 is TGTGCCAGCAGTCCGACATTCACAGATACGCAGTATTTT. Its translation: CASSPTFTDTQYF.

This chain links TRBV7-8 with TRBJ2-7; TRBD1 matches 7 bases. V trimming: 5 bases; J trimming: 6 bases; junction bases outside the gene matches: 13. Germline lookup yields CDR1 SGHVS and CDR2 FQNEAQ. CDR3 size: 15 residues. The CDR3 DNA is TGTGCCAGCAGCCCGTGGACAGGAGCTCTCTCCGAGCAGTACTTC. Protein sequence: CASSPWTGALSEQYF.

The chain is built from TRBV11-2 and TRBJ2-7; TRBD1 agrees at 8 bases. There are 15 residues in the CDR3. The germline CDR1 and CDR2 sequences are SGHAT and FQNNGV. Unmatched junction bases numbered 9, after V lost 6 bases and J lost 2 bases. This CDR3 reads CASRPRQGSPYEQYF. CDR3 in DNA: TGTGCCAGCAGACCCAGACAGGGGAGCCCCTACGAGCAGTACTTC.